This T cell receptor (beta chain) was sequenced for a study of CD8 T cells in Susac syndrome. The CDR3 contains 14 residues. Germline V gives CDR1 SGHRS, CDR2 YFSETQ. V was clipped by 5 bases and J by 0 bases, with 11 bases between them. Reverse transcription of roughly 0.45 to 1 ug RNA used random hexamers. TCRdb re-analysed the immunoSEQ multiplex PCR reads in MiXCR, keeping a single row per CDR3 protein. The repertoire holds roughly 190,000 distinct CDR3 sequences, with more than 85% as singletons. The chain employs TRBV5-1 and TRBJ1-2, with a weak D call TRBD1 (5 bases). The sequencing sample was made of CD8+ T cells from PBMCs. The receptor was derived from a human donor with Susac syndrome. CDR3 residues: CASSSTGANYGYTF. The CDR3 nucleotides read TGCGCCAGCAGTAGCACAGGCGCTAACTATGGCTACACCTTC.